A single sample gave rise to the 16 T cell receptor beta chains below, sequenced in a study of cytomegalovirus exposure and HLA in healthy donors. Both 60 Vbeta primers and 13 Jbeta primers went into the PCR. Data came from immunoSEQ multiplex PCR; TCRdb stores just in-frame clones and leaves some out. The table lists about 120,000 clones, around 82% of them singletons, with approximately 5% in the top ten. Sequencing used PBMCs. The receptors derive from a woman aged 30 to 39 in good health and CMV-seropositive.

The chain has TRBV5-1 and TRBJ2-7; 9 nucleotides agree with TRBD1. With V trimmed by 4 bases and J by 6 bases, 14 bases remained unmatched. The CDR3 has 16 residues. Germline V gives CDR1 SGHRS, CDR2 YFSETQ. The CDR3 DNA is TGCGCCAGCAGCCCGAGGACAACACCGACAGGGGGCGAGCAGTACTTC. Translated: CASSPRTTPTGGEQYF.

This chain joins TRBV30 and TRBJ2-3; TRBD2 might be the D (7 bases). V lost 5 bases and J lost 4, with 19 bases in between. The CDR3 loop spans 15 amino acids. Germline loops: CDR1 GTSNPN, CDR2 SVGIG (reference sequence). The CDR3 nucleotides read TGTGCCTGGGGTAGAGGGGGGGTGAGTGCAGATACGCAGTATTTT. Its translation: CAWGRGGVSADTQYF.

The chain couples TRBV11-2 to TRBJ1-1; tentative D call: TRBD1 (6 bases). Germline assignment: CDR1 SGHAT and CDR2 FQNNGV. With 3 bases removed from V and 1 base from J, the gap between germline ends came to 6 bases. The CDR3 runs to 13 residues. DNA of the CDR3: TGTGCCAGCAGCTTGACAGGGAACACTGAAGCTTTCTTT. Its translation is CASSLTGNTEAFF.

V and J are TRBV2 and TRBJ1-4; 9 bases agree with TRBD1. Looked up from germline, CDR1 is SNHLY and CDR2 is FYNNEI. CDR3 size: 14 residues. After removal of 5 bases from V and 5 bases from J, the junction contained 3 bases not matched to a gene. The CDR3 sequence: CASSRTGVNEKLFF. DNA for the CDR3: TGTGCCAGCAGTCGGACAGGGGTAAATGAAAAACTGTTTTTT.

This clone was detected only a few times. The chain couples TRBV18 to TRBJ1-2; 8 bases are shared with TRBD1. Germline V gene sequence: CDR1 KGHSH, CDR2 LQKENI. The ends lost 6 bases at V and 3 bases at J; junction bases unmatched: 6. The CDR3 consists of 14 residues. The CDR3 nucleotides are TGTGCCAGCTCGTCCGGACAGGGCGACTATGGCTACACCTTC. Its translation: CASSSGQGDYGYTF.

J is TRBJ1-1 and V is TRBV11-3; 12 nucleotides line up with TRBD1. Trimming took 4 bases from V and 10 from J; bases not matched to a gene: 7. Germline V CDR1 and CDR2: SGHNT, YENEEA. The CDR3 extends over 14 amino acids. In nucleotides, the CDR3 is TGTGCCAGCAGCTCGGGACAGGGGGCCGGGGGAGCTTTCTTT. Protein sequence: CASSSGQGAGGAFF.

The chain carries TRBV12-5 and TRBJ2-5; D is unclear. The CDR3 is made up of 12 amino acids. Per germline, CDR1 LGHNT and CDR2 FRNRAP. Deletions cut 6 bases from V and 4 bases from J, with 9 bases between. The CDR3, as DNA: TGTGCTAGTGGCTCTATCCTAGAGACCCAGTACTTC. This translates into CASGSILETQYF.

This rearrangement joins TRBV19 to TRBJ1-3, with D possibly being TRBD1 (5 bases). Germline values: CDR1 LNHDA, CDR2 SQIVND (reference sequence). V shed 4 bases and J shed 0 bases, with 13 bases lying between them. The CDR3 consists of 16 residues. CDR3 in DNA: TGTGCCAGTAGTAATAAACAGGCCTACTCTGGAAACACCATATATTTT. Residues: CASSNKQAYSGNTIYF.

The chain uses TRBV4-1 and TRBJ1-1, with D maybe TRBD1 (5 bases). V lost 1 base to trimming and J lost 3 bases, with 12 bases between them. In germline, CDR1 is MGHRA, CDR2 YSYEKL. The CDR3 is 15 amino acids. CDR3 nucleotide sequence: TGCGCCAGCAGCCAAGGTCCAGGGTGGGACACTGAAGCTTTCTTT. Translating gives CASSQGPGWDTEAFF.

The rearrangement links TRBV11-2 to TRBJ2-7, with D maybe TRBD1 (6 bases). The ends were cut back, 1 base at V and 4 bases at J, with 17 bases in the middle. This CDR3 spans 16 amino acids. Germline V gene data show CDR1 as SGHAT and CDR2 as FQNNGV. This CDR3 is CASSLGGHMTLYEQYF. The CDR3 DNA sequence: TGTGCCAGCAGCTTAGGGGGACACATGACTCTGTACGAGCAGTACTTC.

In its sample, this clone was seen once. The chain combines TRBV5-1 with TRBJ2-7; unclear D gene. V was clipped by 4 bases and J by 2 bases, with 7 bases between them. The CDR3 has 12 amino acids. CDR1 and CDR2 (germline): SGHRS, YFSETQ. The CDR3 DNA reads TGCGCCAGCAGCATAACAGCCTACGAGCAGTACTTC. Encoded protein: CASSITAYEQYF. Variable domain in full (rest from reference TRBV5-1 and TRBJ2-7): KAGVTQTPRYLIKTRGQQVTLSCSPISGHRSVSWYQQTPGQGLQFLFEYFSETQRNKGNFPGRFSGRQFSNSRSEMNVSTLELGDSALYLCASSITAYEQYFGPGTRLTVT.

V and J are TRBV11-1 and TRBJ2-1; 12 nucleotides match TRBD2. The CDR3 spans 14 residues. Germline V lookup: CDR1 SGHAT, CDR2 FQDESV (reference sequence). V shed 5 bases, J shed 10 bases, and the junction held 6 bases outside the gene matches. The CDR3 here is CASSIGLAGREQFF. CDR3 nucleotides: TGTGCCAGCAGCATAGGACTAGCGGGAAGAGAGCAGTTCTTC.

This sequence joins TRBV27 and TRBJ2-1; D is undetermined. Per the germline V gene, CDR1 is MNHEY and CDR2 is SMNVEV (reference sequence). V lost 6 bases to trimming and J lost 1 base, with 10 bases between them. CDR3 length: 14 amino acids. Here the CDR3 reads CASSHSQSYNEQFF. As DNA, the CDR3 is TGTGCCAGCAGCCATTCACAGTCCTACAATGAGCAGTTCTTC.

This rearrangement joins TRBV5-1 to TRBJ2-3; 15 nucleotides align to TRBD2. Germline CDR1 and CDR2: SGHRS and YFSETQ. This CDR3 region has 16 residues. J gave up 6 bases and V 4 bases, and 6 bases lay outside the gene matches. In DNA, the CDR3 is TGCGCCAGCAGCCCCCCGGGGACTAGCGGGGGGGATACGCAGTATTTT. Translation: CASSPPGTSGGDTQYF.

The gene calls are TRBV28 and TRBJ2-5, with a weak D call TRBD1 (5 bases). Trimming cost V 5 bases and J 5 bases, with 18 bases left between them. The germline CDR1 and CDR2 sequences are MDHEN and SYDVKM. The CDR3 extends over 15 amino acids. In DNA form, the CDR3 reads TGTGCCAGCAGTCCAGGGTCATTCCTTGGGGAGACCCAGTACTTC. Its translation: CASSPGSFLGETQYF. The full variable domain, with the rest looked up from reference TRBV28 and TRBJ2-5, is DVKVTQSSRYLVKRTGEKVFLECVQDMDHENMFWYRQDPGLGLRLIYFSYDVKMKEKGDIPEGYSVSREKKERFSLILESASTNQTSMYLCASSPGSFLGETQYFGPGTRLLVL.

This clone has just one count. The CDR3 reads CASSHSGRAPDTQYF. The CDR3 coding sequence is TGTGCCAGCAGCCATAGCGGGAGGGCCCCAGATACGCAGTATTTT. This chain links TRBV5-6 with TRBJ2-3; 11 bases map to TRBD2. The ends lost 4 bases at V and 4 bases at J; junction bases unmatched: 5. Per germline, CDR1 SGHDT and CDR2 YYEEEE. The length of the CDR3 is 15 residues.